This note documents a single TCR beta chain sequence. The target antigen is unknown. Separate cDNA molecules each had unique molecular identifiers attached to them. TCRdb reprocessed the 5' RACE reads via MiXCR and lists one record per CDR3 protein. The sample lists 68,000 or so distinct CDR3 sequences, about 12% occurring once. The sample is drawn from a study of early T cells in non-severe SARS-CoV-2 infection. The CDR3 spans 13 residues. Germline assignment: CDR1 GTSNPN and CDR2 SVGIG (reference sequence). Trimming removed 4 bases from V and 8 bases from J, with 12 bases in between. Broader study findings: Clonotype matching in VDJdb favored anti-spike CD8 responses and did not capture private and CD4 specificities.

The receptor comes from an adult who was a healthcare worker with PCR-confirmed SARS-CoV-2 infection or an uninfected control (not recorded which). The chain carries TRBV30 and TRBJ1-6; unclear D gene. Sequenced: whole blood. The CDR3 DNA reads TGTGCCTGGACTCCCAGCCAATATTCACCCCTCCACTTT. Amino acid sequence: CAWTPSQYSPLHF.